A selection of T cell receptor beta chains follows, all from one sample in a study of CD8 T cells in Susac syndrome. Using its own MiXCR run on the immunoSEQ multiplex PCR reads, TCRdb lists one record per CDR3 protein. The sample has around 81,000 distinct CDR3 sequences; 85% to 95% are singletons. Sample: CD8+ T cells from PBMCs. The source is a human donor with Susac syndrome. Both conserved end residues are part of each CDR3. Fields, in order: J gene, V gene, CDR3 length, D gene, clone size, CDR3 DNA, CDR3 protein. D genes are given only for firm matches. Part of the rows lack a size; the others show once, few, many or a class for expanded clones.

j_gene: TRBJ1-2; v_gene: TRBV7-9; len: 18; d_gene: TRBD1; abundance: -; CDR3nt: TGTGCCAGCACCTACCTATTATGGACAGGGGATTTGTACTATGGCTACACCTTC; CDR3aa: CASTYLLWTGDLYYGYTF
j_gene: TRBJ1-1; v_gene: TRBV6-2/TRBV6-3; len: 11; d_gene: -; abundance: -; CDR3nt: TGTGCCAGCAGTTACTCGATAACAGCTTTCTTT; CDR3aa: CASSYSITAFF
j_gene: TRBJ2-1; v_gene: TRBV6-4; len: 15; d_gene: -; abundance: -; CDR3nt: TGTGCCAGCAGTGACTCGGCTGGAACAAACAATGAGCAGTTCTTC; CDR3aa: CASSDSAGTNNEQFF
j_gene: TRBJ2-7; v_gene: TRBV3-1; len: 15; d_gene: TRBD1; abundance: -; CDR3nt: TGTGCCAGCAGCTTTCATCCGGGACAGGGCTACGAGCAGTACTTC; CDR3aa: CASSFHPGQGYEQYF
j_gene: TRBJ2-1; v_gene: TRBV11-1; len: 15; d_gene: TRBD2; abundance: -; CDR3nt: TGTGCCAGCAGCTTACCTAGCGGGGGGCATAAAGAGCAGTTCTTC; CDR3aa: CASSLPSGGHKEQFF
j_gene: TRBJ2-7; v_gene: TRBV25-1; len: 14; d_gene: -; abundance: -; CDR3nt: TGTGCCAGCAGTGAATTTAGTGAGGCCTTCGAGCAGTACTTC; CDR3aa: CASSEFSEAFEQYF
j_gene: TRBJ2-7; v_gene: TRBV28; len: 16; d_gene: TRBD2; abundance: once; CDR3nt: TGTGCCAGCAGTTTCCTAGCGGGAGGATTCTCCTACGAGCAGTACTTC; CDR3aa: CASSFLAGGFSYEQYF
j_gene: TRBJ2-2; v_gene: TRBV29-1; len: 12; d_gene: -; abundance: once; CDR3nt: TGCAGCGTTTTAACTGGCACCGGGGAGCTGTTTTTT; CDR3aa: CSVLTGTGELFF
j_gene: TRBJ1-2; v_gene: TRBV29-1; len: 11; d_gene: -; abundance: -; CDR3nt: TGCAGCGCCCAAACCAACTATGGCTACACCTTC; CDR3aa: CSAQTNYGYTF
j_gene: TRBJ2-1; v_gene: TRBV14; len: 13; d_gene: -; abundance: -; CDR3nt: TGTGCCAGCAGGGTTTCAGGGGACAATGAGCAGTTCTTC; CDR3aa: CASRVSGDNEQFF
j_gene: TRBJ1-5; v_gene: TRBV19; len: 15; d_gene: -; abundance: -; CDR3nt: TGTGCCAGTAGTATTTCACAGGCAGAGTATCAGCCCCAGCATTTT; CDR3aa: CASSISQAEYQPQHF
j_gene: TRBJ2-2; v_gene: TRBV7-9; len: 16; d_gene: -; abundance: -; CDR3nt: TGTGCCAGCAGCCCCCTGCTAAGCGAGAACACCGGGGAGCTGTTTTTT; CDR3aa: CASSPLLSENTGELFF
j_gene: TRBJ2-7; v_gene: TRBV15; len: 16; d_gene: TRBD1; abundance: -; CDR3nt: TGTGCCACCAGCAGAACCGGACAGGACCCTTCCTACGAGCAGTACTTC; CDR3aa: CATSRTGQDPSYEQYF
j_gene: TRBJ1-4; v_gene: TRBV25-1; len: 12; d_gene: -; abundance: -; CDR3nt: TGTGCCAGCAGGCCCCATGATGAAAAACTGTTTTTT; CDR3aa: CASRPHDEKLFF
j_gene: TRBJ2-1; v_gene: TRBV2; len: 17; d_gene: TRBD2; abundance: -; CDR3nt: TGTGCCAGCAGGACTCTTCTAGCGGGGGCCATCCGCGATGAGCAGTTCTTC; CDR3aa: CASRTLLAGAIRDEQFF
j_gene: TRBJ2-7; v_gene: TRBV19; len: 12; d_gene: -; abundance: -; CDR3nt: TGTGCCAGTACCAACGACGTCGACGAGCAGTACTTC; CDR3aa: CASTNDVDEQYF
j_gene: TRBJ1-2; v_gene: TRBV4-1; len: 17; d_gene: TRBD1; abundance: -; CDR3nt: TGCGCCAGCAGCCACCTAGGGACAGGGGAATCCCAGGATGGCTACACCTTC; CDR3aa: CASSHLGTGESQDGYTF
j_gene: TRBJ2-3; v_gene: TRBV6-5; len: 15; d_gene: TRBD2; abundance: -; CDR3nt: TGTGCCAGCAGCTTAGCGGGAGCGGGGGCAGATACGCAGTATTTT; CDR3aa: CASSLAGAGADTQYF
j_gene: TRBJ1-2; v_gene: TRBV27; len: 16; d_gene: -; abundance: -; CDR3nt: TGTGCCAGCAGTTTCTCTTCGGGGTATACAAGCTATGGCTACACCTTC; CDR3aa: CASSFSSGYTSYGYTF
j_gene: TRBJ2-7; v_gene: TRBV29-1; len: 17; d_gene: -; abundance: -; CDR3nt: TGCAGCGTTTGGTCCGATGAGGGGGGCGTAAGCTCCTACGAGCAGTACTTC; CDR3aa: CSVWSDEGGVSSYEQYF
j_gene: TRBJ2-7; v_gene: TRBV29-1; len: 15; d_gene: TRBD2; abundance: -; CDR3nt: TGCAGCGTTGAGGCTAGCGGGGGTAGCTCCTACGAGCAGTACTTC; CDR3aa: CSVEASGGSSYEQYF
j_gene: TRBJ2-5; v_gene: TRBV20-1; len: 16; d_gene: TRBD2; abundance: -; CDR3nt: TGCAGTGCCCACGTGCCTGGAGCGGGAGGAAAAGAGACCCAGTACTTC; CDR3aa: CSAHVPGAGGKETQYF
j_gene: TRBJ2-7; v_gene: TRBV21-1; len: 14; d_gene: -; abundance: -; CDR3nt: TGTGCCAGCAGCTCCCCTTCGGGGACCTACGAGCAGTACTTC; CDR3aa: CASSSPSGTYEQYF
j_gene: TRBJ2-5; v_gene: TRBV28; len: 15; d_gene: TRBD2; abundance: -; CDR3nt: TGTGCCAGCAGTGAAGCGGGAGGGCTGGTTGAGACCCAGTACTTC; CDR3aa: CASSEAGGLVETQYF
j_gene: TRBJ2-5; v_gene: TRBV30; len: 15; d_gene: TRBD2; abundance: -; CDR3nt: TGTGCCTGGAGACCAAACTGGCGGGAGCAAGAGACCCAGTACTTC; CDR3aa: CAWRPNWREQETQYF
j_gene: TRBJ2-7; v_gene: TRBV7-9; len: 17; d_gene: TRBD1; abundance: -; CDR3nt: TGTGCCAGCAGCAACCAACCGGGACAGGGAATCTCCTACGAGCAGTACTTC; CDR3aa: CASSNQPGQGISYEQYF
j_gene: TRBJ2-7; v_gene: TRBV29-1; len: 14; d_gene: TRBD1; abundance: -; CDR3nt: TGCAGCGTTGACTTGGGACAGGGACCCTACGAGCAGTACTTC; CDR3aa: CSVDLGQGPYEQYF
j_gene: TRBJ2-4; v_gene: TRBV3-1; len: 16; d_gene: -; abundance: -; CDR3nt: TGTGCCAGCAGCCGAAGGGTCCCCGTAGGCAAAAACATTCAGTACTTC; CDR3aa: CASSRRVPVGKNIQYF
j_gene: TRBJ1-4; v_gene: TRBV7-8; len: 15; d_gene: -; abundance: -; CDR3nt: TGTGCCAGCAGCCAAGACGGGGGGCTTGATGAAAAACTGTTTTTT; CDR3aa: CASSQDGGLDEKLFF
j_gene: TRBJ2-3; v_gene: TRBV7-8; len: 17; d_gene: TRBD2; abundance: -; CDR3nt: TGTGCCAGCAGCTCCTTACTAGCGGGGCTGATTCTTGATACGCAGTATTTT; CDR3aa: CASSSLLAGLILDTQYF
j_gene: TRBJ2-5; v_gene: TRBV6-2/TRBV6-3; len: 14; d_gene: TRBD2; abundance: -; CDR3nt: TGTGCCAGCAGCTCCGGGACTAGCGGGAGAACCCAGTACTTC; CDR3aa: CASSSGTSGRTQYF
j_gene: TRBJ1-2; v_gene: TRBV29-1; len: 11; d_gene: -; abundance: few; CDR3nt: TGCAGCGTTGATAATCTGGATGGCTACACCTTC; CDR3aa: CSVDNLDGYTF
j_gene: TRBJ2-2; v_gene: TRBV18; len: 20; d_gene: TRBD2; abundance: -; CDR3nt: TGTGCCAGCTCACCCTTCCTATCTGAACTAGCGTCCCTTAAGACCGGGGAGCTGTTTTTT; CDR3aa: CASSPFLSELASLKTGELFF
j_gene: TRBJ2-7; v_gene: TRBV30; len: 14; d_gene: -; abundance: -; CDR3nt: TGTGCCTGGAGTTCAAGGGGTGGATCCTACGAGCAGTACTTC; CDR3aa: CAWSSRGGSYEQYF
j_gene: TRBJ2-7; v_gene: TRBV13; len: 15; d_gene: -; abundance: -; CDR3nt: TGTGCCAGCAGCCCAAGAGCGTACACAACCTACGAGCAGTACTTC; CDR3aa: CASSPRAYTTYEQYF
j_gene: TRBJ2-5; v_gene: TRBV27; len: 15; d_gene: TRBD1; abundance: -; CDR3nt: TGTGCCAGCAGTTTGTCCGGGACAGCCTTAGAGACCCAGTACTTC; CDR3aa: CASSLSGTALETQYF
j_gene: TRBJ2-3; v_gene: TRBV28; len: 13; d_gene: -; abundance: once; CDR3nt: TGTGCCAGCAGTTTAACCCTGACAGATACGCAGTATTTT; CDR3aa: CASSLTLTDTQYF
j_gene: TRBJ2-5; v_gene: TRBV13; len: 16; d_gene: -; abundance: -; CDR3nt: TGTGCCAGCAGCTTAGGCCGAAGAGGGGTGAAAGAGACCCAGTACTTC; CDR3aa: CASSLGRRGVKETQYF
j_gene: TRBJ2-2; v_gene: TRBV20-1; len: 13; d_gene: -; abundance: -; CDR3nt: TGCAGTGCCGGGCGGGGGAACACCGGGGAGCTGTTTTTT; CDR3aa: CSAGRGNTGELFF
j_gene: TRBJ1-4; v_gene: TRBV7-8; len: 18; d_gene: -; abundance: -; CDR3nt: TGTGCCAGCAGCTCAGGGGTGGAATGGGACGCAACTAATGAAAAACTGTTTTTT; CDR3aa: CASSSGVEWDATNEKLFF
j_gene: TRBJ2-5; v_gene: TRBV13; len: 13; d_gene: -; abundance: -; CDR3nt: TGTGCCAGCAGCTTAGGCGGGAGAGAGACCCAGTACTTC; CDR3aa: CASSLGGRETQYF
j_gene: TRBJ1-2; v_gene: TRBV3-1; len: 13; d_gene: -; abundance: -; CDR3nt: TGTGCCAGCAGCCCCCCAAGCGCCTATGGCTACACCTTC; CDR3aa: CASSPPSAYGYTF
j_gene: TRBJ1-6; v_gene: TRBV3-1; len: 14; d_gene: -; abundance: -; CDR3nt: TGTGCCAGCAGCCAAGTACAGGAAAATTCACCCCTCCACTTT; CDR3aa: CASSQVQENSPLHF
j_gene: TRBJ2-3; v_gene: TRBV11-2; len: 17; d_gene: TRBD2; abundance: -; CDR3nt: TGTGCCAGCAGCTTAGACCTCGGAGCGGGGGATGAAGATACGCAGTATTTT; CDR3aa: CASSLDLGAGDEDTQYF
j_gene: TRBJ2-7; v_gene: TRBV7-9; len: 15; d_gene: -; abundance: once; CDR3nt: TGTGCCAGCAGCTTAGTCGGGACGGCTTTCTACGAGCAGTACTTC; CDR3aa: CASSLVGTAFYEQYF
j_gene: TRBJ2-6; v_gene: TRBV6-5; len: 14; d_gene: -; abundance: few; CDR3nt: TGTGCCAGCAGTTCCAATACTGGGGCCAACGTCCTGACTTTC; CDR3aa: CASSSNTGANVLTF
j_gene: TRBJ2-7; v_gene: TRBV19; len: 13; d_gene: TRBD1; abundance: few; CDR3nt: TGTGCCAGTAGTTGGGGACAGGGATACGAGCAGTACTTC; CDR3aa: CASSWGQGYEQYF
j_gene: TRBJ1-2; v_gene: TRBV14; len: 14; d_gene: TRBD1; abundance: -; CDR3nt: TGTGCCAGCAGCAGTGGACAGGGTTCCAATGGCTACACCTTC; CDR3aa: CASSSGQGSNGYTF
j_gene: TRBJ2-7; v_gene: TRBV24-1; len: 11; d_gene: -; abundance: once; CDR3nt: TGTGCCACCAGTGGTGGGGACGAGCAGTACTTC; CDR3aa: CATSGGDEQYF
j_gene: TRBJ2-1; v_gene: TRBV11-1; len: 15; d_gene: TRBD2; abundance: once; CDR3nt: TGTGCCAGCAGCTTGGAGCGGGGGATAATTAATGAGCAGTTCTTC; CDR3aa: CASSLERGIINEQFF
j_gene: TRBJ1-1; v_gene: TRBV7-9; len: 17; d_gene: -; abundance: -; CDR3nt: TGTGCCAGCAGCTTAGCCCCGGGGCCAAACGAGGGCACTGAAGCTTTCTTT; CDR3aa: CASSLAPGPNEGTEAFF
j_gene: TRBJ2-7; v_gene: TRBV4-2; len: 14; d_gene: -; abundance: once; CDR3nt: TGTGCCAGCAGCCAAGATCTGCCCAACTACGAGCAGTACTTC; CDR3aa: CASSQDLPNYEQYF
j_gene: TRBJ2-1; v_gene: TRBV12-3/TRBV12-4; len: 17; d_gene: TRBD2; abundance: once; CDR3nt: TGTGCCAGCAGAGGTGGGGGGGGGTTCGGTTCCTACAATGAGCAGTTCTTC; CDR3aa: CASRGGGGFGSYNEQFF
j_gene: TRBJ1-1; v_gene: TRBV6-6; len: 14; d_gene: TRBD1; abundance: -; CDR3nt: TGTGCCAGCAGCTTGGGACAGATGAACACTGAAGCTTTCTTT; CDR3aa: CASSLGQMNTEAFF
j_gene: TRBJ2-3; v_gene: TRBV7-9; len: 15; d_gene: TRBD2; abundance: -; CDR3nt: TGTGCCAGCAGCGCCGGGAGGTCGTGGACAGATACGCAGTATTTT; CDR3aa: CASSAGRSWTDTQYF